This T cell receptor (beta chain) came from a study of blood T cell repertoires in COVID-19. Across the study: The United States, Italy and Spain were the sources of the acute and convalescent COVID-19 samples. The cDNA or gDNA used as material had been derived from T cells, B-cell-depleted T cells, or PBMCs.

This CDR3 contains 16 residues. CDR1 MRHNA and CDR2 SNTAGT come from the germline V gene. J gave up 2 bases and V 5 bases, and 7 bases lay outside the gene matches. In the original processing: The authors estimated nucleated cell counts from reference gene primer amplification. Data came from immunoSEQ multiplex PCR; TCRdb stores just in-frame clones and leaves some out. D and trimming were read from the DNA, whereas the V and J calls and clone size are those reported in that table. Among about 140,000 clones, roughly 80% were seen once, and the ten largest hold about 9.3%. The sequence derives from a woman aged 80 or older in a cohort sampled during active or convalescent COVID-19. The material sequenced was peripheral blood. The V and J genes are TRBV6-4 and TRBJ2-7, with 12 positions matching TRBD2. The CDR3 nucleotides are TGTGCCAGCAGTAAAACTAGCGGGGGGCCGCCCTACGAGCAGTACTTC. It encodes CASSKTSGGPPYEQYF.